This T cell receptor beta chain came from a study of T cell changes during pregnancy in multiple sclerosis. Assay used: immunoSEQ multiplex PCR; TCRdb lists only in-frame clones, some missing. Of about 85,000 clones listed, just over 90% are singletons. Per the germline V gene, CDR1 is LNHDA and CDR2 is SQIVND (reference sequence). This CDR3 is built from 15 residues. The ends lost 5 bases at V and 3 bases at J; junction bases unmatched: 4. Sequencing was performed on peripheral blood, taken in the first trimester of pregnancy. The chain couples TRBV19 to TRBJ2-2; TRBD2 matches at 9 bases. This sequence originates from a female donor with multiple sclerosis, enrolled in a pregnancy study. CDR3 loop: CASSPLAGDTGELFF. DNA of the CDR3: TGTGCCAGTAGTCCTTTAGCGGGAGACACCGGGGAGCTGTTTTTT. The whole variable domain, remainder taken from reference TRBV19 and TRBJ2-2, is DGGITQSPKYLFRKEGQNVTLSCEQNLNHDAMYWYRQDPGQGLRLIYYSQIVNDFQKGDIAEGYSVSREKKESFPLTVTSAQKNPTAFYLCASSPLAGDTGELFFGEGSRLTVL.